The present TCR beta chain was sequenced within a study of cytomegalovirus exposure and HLA in healthy donors. Across the whole study: Assignment to the Caucasian-associated ancestry cluster applied to approximately 80% of the approximately 400 genotyped donors. Study conclusions and caveats: A later analysis associated some 16,000 TCR beta sequences with HLA alleles at a 0.05 false discovery rate.

Per the germline V gene, CDR1 is SNHLY and CDR2 is FYNNEI. The junction had 11 bases not matched to a gene; V was cut back by 9 bases and J by 2 bases. The length of the CDR3 is 16 residues. Among the donors, all were healthy bone marrow donors. Though nominally healthy at sampling, donors likely had unrecorded immune exposures. On this clone itself: Its specificity is not known.

The PCR made use of 60 Vbeta and 13 Jbeta primers. Profiled with immunoSEQ multiplex PCR; TCRdb holds only in-frame clones, not every one. The sample lists fewer than 150,000 clones; more than 70% were seen once. Specimen: PBMCs. This chain links TRBV2 with TRBJ2-3, with 10 nucleotides matching TRBD2. This sequence originates from a man aged 35-49 years in good health and CMV-seronegative. The chain's CDR3 is CASYAGTSDDTDTQYF. CDR3 sequence (DNA): TGTGCCAGTTACGCCGGGACTAGCGACGACACAGATACGCAGTATTTT.